The source of this TCR beta chain is a study of cytomegalovirus exposure and HLA in healthy donors. PCR amplification relied on 60 Vbeta primers (plus 13 Jbeta primers). TCRdb keeps only in-frame clones here, not all; method: immunoSEQ multiplex PCR. Here the sample spans 150,000 to 200,000 clones, more than 65% being singletons. CDR3 length: 18 amino acids. Losses at the gene ends were 0 bases for V and 7 bases for J; bases not matched to a gene: 13. Germline lookup yields CDR1 ENHRY and CDR2 SYGVKD. The sample consisted of PBMCs. The receptor was derived from a man in his late teens or twenties in good health and CMV-seropositive. This rearrangement joins TRBV10-3 to TRBJ2-1, with 9 bases matching TRBD2. CDR3: CAISESGSGGTLGNEQFF. The DNA of the CDR3 is TGTGCCATCAGTGAGTCGGGTAGCGGGGGAACCCTCGGTAATGAGCAGTTCTTC.